The 27 T cell receptor beta chains reported below all come from one sample, sequenced in a study of long-term antiretroviral therapy in people with HIV. Running of the v3.0 immunoSEQ assay took place at survey level. This table comes from immunoSEQ multiplex PCR, and its TCRdb copy is limited to in-frame clones, with some not included. The sample comprises roughly 16,000 clones, 70% to 90% of which are singletons, and around 4.3% rests with the top ten. The sample consisted of unsorted PBMCs, taken 0.1 years before starting antiretroviral therapy. The source of these receptors is a man between 18 and 29 years old with HIV.

The chain is built from TRBV4-2 and TRBJ2-7; D is uncertain. The CDR3 is 14 amino acids. V lost 0 bases, J lost 3 bases, and 9 bases lay in between. Germline CDR1 and CDR2: LGHNA and YNFKEQ. The CDR3 DNA follows: TGTGCCAGCAGCCAAGAGAAAAGGGTCTACGAGCAGTACTTC. This translates into CASSQEKRVYEQYF.

The chain joins TRBV15 to TRBJ1-1; 8 bases fit TRBD1. Looked up from germline, CDR1 is LNHNV and CDR2 is YYDKDF (reference sequence). Trimming at V came to 5 bases and at J to 6 bases, leaving 20 bases not matched to a gene. The CDR3 extends over 18 amino acids. In nucleotides, the CDR3 is TGTGCCACCAGCGGGGGGTCCGGACAGGGCAGGATCAGGGCTGAAGCTTTCTTT. Encoded protein: CATSGGSGQGRIRAEAFF.

The sample holds one count of this clone. The J gene is TRBJ1-3, the V gene TRBV5-6, with 8 positions matching TRBD1. J was trimmed by 3 bases and V by 5 bases; bases with no gene match: 10. Germline V gene data show CDR1 as SGHDT and CDR2 as YYEEEE. This CDR3 is 16 amino acids long. This chain's CDR3 is CASSRDRGLNGNTIYF. The CDR3 DNA follows: TGTGCCAGCAGTCGAGACAGGGGACTGAATGGAAACACCATATATTTT.

The DNA for the CDR3 is TGTGCCAGCAGCGACGACTGGGGCTACGAGCAGTACTTC. Translated: CASSDDWGYEQYF. The J gene is TRBJ2-7, the V gene TRBV7-3; D gene unclear. CDR1 is SGHTA and CDR2 is FQGTGA in the germline V gene. CDR3 size: 13 residues. V lost 5 bases and J 3 bases, leaving 11 bases between the germline ends.

The V gene is TRBV18, the J gene TRBJ1-2; D uncertain. Trimming took 3 bases from V and 3 from J, leaving 8 bases between them. In germline, CDR1 is KGHSH, CDR2 LQKENI. This CDR3 comprises 13 residues. CDR3 sequence reads: CASSPGADYGYTF. The CDR3 region has the DNA TGTGCCAGCTCACCCGGAGCAGACTATGGCTACACCTTC. Full variable domain (outside the CDR3, taken from reference TRBV18 and TRBJ1-2): NAGVMQNPRHLVRRRGQEARLRCSPMKGHSHVYWYRQLPEEGLKFMVYLQKENIIDESGMPKERFSAEFPKEGPSILRIQQVVRGDSAAYFCASSPGADYGYTFGSGTRLTVV.

This chain uses TRBV12-1 with TRBJ2-5; the DNA was not used to check the table's D call, TRBD2. TRBV12-1 is tagged as a pseudogene. The CDR3 runs 14 residues. CDR3 loop: CARRPGGDEETQYF. The CDR3, as DNA: TGTGCCCGCAGACCGGGGGGGGACGAAGAGACCCAGTACTTC.

This clone was detected only a few times. The CDR3 DNA sequence: TGTGCCAGCGGCAAGGGGGAACCCATCCATGGCTACACCTTC. This encodes CASGKGEPIHGYTF. This sequence joins TRBV27 and TRBJ1-2; tentatively, D is TRBD1 (6 bases). The length of the CDR3 is 14 residues. V was cut by 8 bases and J by 6 bases, with 19 bases left in between. Germline CDR1 and CDR2: MNHEY and SMNVEV (reference sequence).

The genes are TRBV6-6 and TRBJ2-5; D is undetermined. The CDR3 is 15 residues long. Germline loops: CDR1 MNHNY, CDR2 SVGAGI (reference sequence). The V gene lost 6 bases and the J gene lost 5 bases, with 19 bases spanning the gap. Here the CDR3 DNA reads TGTGCCAGCAGGGACCTATATCACCAGTCGGAGACCCAGTACTTC. Its protein product is CASRDLYHQSETQYF.

This chain connects TRBV7-8 to TRBJ1-1; D is possibly TRBD1 (5 bases). This CDR3 is built from 17 residues. The germline CDR1 and CDR2 sequences are SGHVS and FQNEAQ. V was cut by 1 base and J by 2 bases, with 17 bases left in between. The CDR3 reads CASSLDRLVLENTEAFF. The CDR3 bases are TGTGCCAGCAGCTTAGACAGGCTGGTGTTGGAAAACACTGAAGCTTTCTTT.

The chain couples TRBV5-1 to TRBJ1-4; D may be TRBD1 (6 bases). V was pared by 0 bases and J by 8 bases, with 14 bases between. There are 15 residues in the CDR3. Germline V gene data show CDR1 as SGHRS and CDR2 as YFSETQ. For the CDR3, the DNA is TGCGCCAGCAGCTTGGTCGGGGGGGCTGGAGAAAAACTGTTTTTT. Translated, it gives CASSLVGGAGEKLFF.

The gene calls are TRBV10-3 and TRBJ2-1; tentative D call: TRBD2 (7 bases). The ends were cut back, 3 bases at V and 7 bases at J, with 16 bases in the middle. Germline CDR1 is ENHRY and CDR2 is SYGVKD. CDR3 length: 15 residues. The CDR3 DNA follows: TGTGCCATCAGTGAAAGAGGGGGGGAGGGAAATGAGCAGTTCTTC. It yields the protein CAISERGGEGNEQFF.

The chain combines TRBV11-2 with TRBJ2-3, with TRBD2 matching 9 bases. Unmatched junction bases numbered 13, after V lost 1 base and J lost 2 bases. CDR1 is SGHAT and CDR2 is FQNNGV in the germline V gene. This CDR3 is built from 19 residues. The CDR3: CASSLAASGMPSYTDTQYF. The CDR3 DNA reads as TGTGCCAGCAGCTTAGCGGCTAGCGGGATGCCTAGCTACACAGATACGCAGTATTTT.

The chain links TRBV19 to TRBJ2-6, with D uncertain. The CDR3 covers 14 residues. V was trimmed by 9 bases and J by 0 bases, leaving 9 bases between them. The germline gives CDR1 LNHDA, CDR2 SQIVND (reference sequence). CDR3 sequence (DNA): TGTGCCAGCAACGGACGCTCTGGGGCCAACGTCCTGACTTTC. This gives the protein CASNGRSGANVLTF.

The rearrangement joins TRBV9 to TRBJ2-3; the D gene is possibly TRBD1 (5 bases). Trimming removed 3 bases at V and 2 bases at J, with 16 bases between. CDR3 length: 16 residues. In germline, CDR1 is SGDLS, CDR2 YYNGEE. The CDR3 loop is CASSDPRTQITDTQYF. The CDR3, as DNA: TGTGCCAGCAGCGACCCCCGGACACAAATCACAGATACGCAGTATTTT.

Points on this clone: This sample includes further DNA sequences coding for the same CDR3. The chain has TRBV6-6 and TRBJ2-3; D uncertain. Per germline, CDR1 MNHNY and CDR2 SVGAGI (reference sequence). The CDR3 extends over 14 amino acids. Trimming removed 0 bases from V and 2 bases from J, with 6 bases in between. CDR3 amino acids: CASSYSSNTDTQYF. CDR3 bases: TGTGCCAGCAGTTACTCGAGTAACACAGATACGCAGTATTTT.

The V and J genes are TRBV27 and TRBJ1-2, with a possible D match to TRBD1 (6 bases). V lost 6 bases and J lost 8, with 16 bases in between. CDR3 length: 13 amino acids. Germline V lookup: CDR1 MNHEY, CDR2 SMNVEV (reference sequence). The CDR3 protein is CASSENRVRGYTF. The CDR3 DNA sequence: TGTGCCAGCAGCGAAAACAGGGTTCGCGGCTACACCTTC.

The chain uses TRBV11-2 and TRBJ2-3, with D unclear. Between the trimmed V and J ends, which lost 4 bases and 11 bases, there was a span of 10 bases. This CDR3 is built from 11 residues. The germline gives CDR1 SGHAT, CDR2 FQNNGV. Written as DNA, the CDR3 is TGTGCCAGCAGCTCCGGGCTGATGCAGTATTTT. It is translated as CASSSGLMQYF. Full variable domain (outside the CDR3, taken from reference TRBV11-2 and TRBJ2-3): EAGVAQSPRYKIIEKRQSVAFWCNPISGHATLYWYQQILGQGPKLLIQFQNNGVVDDSQLPKDRFSAERLKGVDSTLKIQPAKLEDSAVYLCASSSGLMQYFGPGTRLTVL.

The chain employs TRBV30 and TRBJ2-3; D is unresolved. Trimming left V 3 bases short and J 2 bases short, with 12 bases between. This CDR3 has 14 residues. Germline values: CDR1 GTSNPN, CDR2 SVGIG (reference sequence). CDR3 DNA: TGTGCCTGGAGGAAAGGTCTCCCCACAGATACGCAGTATTTT. Its protein is CAWRKGLPTDTQYF. The entire variable domain, with the rest obtained from reference TRBV30 and TRBJ2-3, is as follows: SQTIHQWPATLVQPVGSPLSLECTVEGTSNPNLYWYRQAAGRGLQLLFYSVGIGQISSEVPQNLSASRPQDRQFILSSKKLLLSDSGFYLCAWRKGLPTDTQYFGPGTRLTVL.

The rearrangement joins TRBV18 to TRBJ2-7; D gene uncertain. In germline, CDR1 is KGHSH, CDR2 LQKENI. The V end lost 1 base, the J end lost 2 bases, and 21 bases lay between the germline ends. The CDR3 is 18 amino acids. CDR3 in DNA: TGTGCCAGCTCACCACTAGGTCCTCTAAGGGTTCAGACCTACGAGCAGTACTTC. Its protein is CASSPLGPLRVQTYEQYF.

This chain joins TRBV6-5 and TRBJ2-7, with 7 bases that match TRBD2. This CDR3 has 14 amino acids. V shed 2 bases and J 1 base; nucleotides not matched to a gene: 2. From germline, CDR1 is MNHEY and CDR2 SVGAGI. The CDR3 nucleotides are TGTGCCAGCAGTTACCTCGGGGGGTCCTACGAGCAGTACTTC. Protein sequence: CASSYLGGSYEQYF.

The table lists this clone with a few counts. This chain joins TRBV20-1 and TRBJ1-3; 7 bases align to TRBD1. Germline V gene sequence: CDR1 DFQATT, CDR2 SNEGSKA (reference sequence). J gave up 16 bases and V 4 bases, and 4 bases lay outside the gene matches. This CDR3 region has 9 residues. The CDR3 sequence: CSAKGTVYF. CDR3 sequence (DNA): TGCAGTGCTAAGGGGACAGTTTATTTT.

This rearrangement joins TRBV5-1 to TRBJ2-1; 11 bases line up with TRBD1. V lost 3 bases and J lost 7; bases outside the gene matches: 18. The CDR3 loop spans 19 amino acids. Germline V gene sequence: CDR1 SGHRS, CDR2 YFSETQ. Here the CDR3 DNA reads TGCGCCAGCAGCTCGACCGGGACAGGGGGGACCGTAGGAAATAATGAGCAGTTCTTC. Translating it yields CASSSTGTGGTVGNNEQFF. The variable domain in full, completed from reference TRBV5-1 and TRBJ2-1, reads KAGVTQTPRYLIKTRGQQVTLSCSPISGHRSVSWYQQTPGQGLQFLFEYFSETQRNKGNFPGRFSGRQFSNSRSEMNVSTLELGDSALYLCASSSTGTGGTVGNNEQFFGPGTRLTVL.

V and J are TRBV28 and TRBJ1-1; 7 bases fit TRBD1. This CDR3 is 17 amino acids long. The J segment lost 1 base and the V segment lost 2 bases, leaving 10 bases of the junction unmatched. Germline values: CDR1 MDHEN, CDR2 SYDVKM. This CDR3 reads CASSLSRTGRWNTEAFF. CDR3 DNA: TGTGCCAGCAGTTTAAGTAGGACAGGACGTTGGAACACTGAAGCTTTCTTT.

The genes are TRBV7-6 and TRBJ2-3; perhaps TRBD1 as D (6 bases). This CDR3 has 16 amino acids. CDR1 is SGHVS and CDR2 is FNYEAQ in the germline V gene. V was shortened by 3 bases and J by 4 bases, with 17 bases between the two germline ends. The CDR3 sequence is CASSFGVGQGPDTQYF. CDR3 sequence (DNA): TGTGCCAGCAGCTTCGGGGTAGGGCAGGGGCCAGATACGCAGTATTTT.

This rearrangement joins TRBV7-3 to TRBJ2-3, with D perhaps TRBD1 or TRBD2 (5 bases each). Germline values: CDR1 SGHTA, CDR2 FQGTGA. The CDR3 spans 17 residues. Between the trimmed V and J ends, which lost 1 base and 1 base, there was a span of 15 bases. The chain's CDR3 is CASSLRSGRGRTDTQYF. CDR3 bases: TGTGCCAGCAGCTTAAGGTCCGGTCGGGGACGCACAGATACGCAGTATTTT.

The gene calls are TRBV7-2 and TRBJ2-3; D is uncertain. V was cut by 1 base and J by 1 base, with 3 bases left in between. The germline CDR1 and CDR2 sequences are SGHTA and FQGNSA. This CDR3 is built from 13 residues. This CDR3 is CASSLGGTDTQYF. CDR3 DNA: TGTGCCAGCAGCTTAGGGGGCACAGATACGCAGTATTTT.

V and J are TRBV5-1 and TRBJ1-1; a possible D gene is TRBD1 (5 bases). Per the germline V gene, CDR1 is SGHRS and CDR2 is YFSETQ. The V end was cut by 5 bases, the J end by 1 base, with 12 bases between. This CDR3 has 14 residues. The CDR3, as DNA: TGCGCCAGCAGGTGGGGCGAGGGGAACACTGAAGCTTTCTTT. Its translation: CASRWGEGNTEAFF.